Given below is one T cell receptor (beta chain) in context. CDR3 length: 15 amino acids. V was trimmed by 6 bases and J by 1 base, leaving 14 bases between them. Germline V gene data show CDR1 as SGHVS and CDR2 as FQNEAQ. Source study methods: Estimates of nucleated cell counts were drawn from the amplification of reference gene primers. The assay was immunoSEQ multiplex PCR, and TCRdb's table has in-frame clones only and misses some. From that table come the V and J calls and clone size; the DNA was used to work out D and trimming. Of 100,000 to 150,000 clones listed, about 88% are singletons. The entry originates in a study of blood T cell repertoires in COVID-19. For the study at large: Researchers got acute and convalescent COVID-19 samples from the United States, Italy and Spain. Nucleic acid was either cDNA or gDNA, and it came from T cells, B-cell-depleted T cells, or PBMCs.

The sequencing input was peripheral blood. The TCR sequence derives from a woman older than 75 with acute or convalescent COVID-19. The chain recombines TRBV7-8 with TRBJ2-3; maybe TRBD2 (5 bases). The DNA of the CDR3 is TGTGCCAGCAGTTATTCCGGGGATGGCACAGATACGCAGTATTTT. This translates into CASSYSGDGTDTQYF.